This TCR beta chain was captured in a study of cytomegalovirus exposure and HLA in healthy donors. The overall study: Most donors, roughly 84% of roughly 400 genotyped, fell in the Caucasian-associated ancestry cluster. Study-wide findings and caveats: A later analysis by the authors found several of the most significant clusters apparently linked to common viral pathogens. Within an earlier analysis, most TCR beta V segments proved productive either about 87% or about 30% of the time. V- and J-gene trimming in TCR beta was tied to a missense DCLRE1C variant by an analysis performed later.

In germline, CDR1 is SGHDN, CDR2 FVKESK. This CDR3 spans 15 amino acids. V gave up 0 bases and J gave up 0 bases, with 8 bases separating them. The PCR was carried out with 60 Vbeta primers and 13 Jbeta primers. Clones were sequenced by immunoSEQ multiplex PCR, and TCRdb holds only the in-frame ones, with some missing. The sample includes about 270,000 clones, around 65% of them seen just once. This clone was seen a few times. The antigen remains unidentified. V is TRBV14 and J is TRBJ1-2; unclear D gene. Sequencing was done on a sample of PBMCs. The receptor's source is a female donor in good health and CMV-seronegative. The CDR3 is CASSQEHRANYGYTF. In DNA, the CDR3 is TGTGCCAGCAGCCAAGAACACAGAGCTAACTATGGCTACACCTTC.